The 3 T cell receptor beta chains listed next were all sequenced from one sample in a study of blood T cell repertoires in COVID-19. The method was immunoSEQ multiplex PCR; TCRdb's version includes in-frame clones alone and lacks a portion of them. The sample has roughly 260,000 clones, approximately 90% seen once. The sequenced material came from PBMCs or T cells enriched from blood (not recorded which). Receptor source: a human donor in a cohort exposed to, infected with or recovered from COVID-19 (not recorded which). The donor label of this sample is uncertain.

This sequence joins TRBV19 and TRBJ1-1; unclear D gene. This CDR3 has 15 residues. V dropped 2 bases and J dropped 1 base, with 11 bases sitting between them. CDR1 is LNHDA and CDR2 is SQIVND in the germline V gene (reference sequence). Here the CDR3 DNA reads TGTGCCAGTAGTATATCGGGCGGGGAGAACACTGAAGCTTTCTTT. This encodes CASSISGGENTEAFF.

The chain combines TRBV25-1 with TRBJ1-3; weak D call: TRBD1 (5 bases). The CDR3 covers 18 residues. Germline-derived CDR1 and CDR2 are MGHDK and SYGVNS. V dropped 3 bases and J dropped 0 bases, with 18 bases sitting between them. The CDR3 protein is CASSEEGLVESSGNTIYF. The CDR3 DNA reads TGTGCCAGCAGTGAGGAGGGGCTTGTGGAAAGCTCTGGAAACACCATATATTTT.

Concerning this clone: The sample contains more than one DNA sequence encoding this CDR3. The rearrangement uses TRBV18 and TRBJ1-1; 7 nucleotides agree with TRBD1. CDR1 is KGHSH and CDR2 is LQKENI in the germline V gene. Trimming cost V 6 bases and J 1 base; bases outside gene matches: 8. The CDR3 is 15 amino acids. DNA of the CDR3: TGTGCCAGCTCCCTGACGACAGGGACGAACACTGAAGCTTTCTTT. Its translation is CASSLTTGTNTEAFF.